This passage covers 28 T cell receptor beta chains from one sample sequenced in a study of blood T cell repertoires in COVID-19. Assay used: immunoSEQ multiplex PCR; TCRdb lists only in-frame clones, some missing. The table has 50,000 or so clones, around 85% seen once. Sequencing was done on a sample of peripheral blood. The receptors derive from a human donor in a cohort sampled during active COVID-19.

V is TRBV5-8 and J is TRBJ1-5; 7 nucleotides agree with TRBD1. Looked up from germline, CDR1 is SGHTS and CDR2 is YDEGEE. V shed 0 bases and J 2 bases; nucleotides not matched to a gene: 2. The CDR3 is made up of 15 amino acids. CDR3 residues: CASSLGQGGNQPQHF. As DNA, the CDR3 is TGTGCCAGCAGCTTGGGACAGGGTGGCAATCAGCCCCAGCATTTT.

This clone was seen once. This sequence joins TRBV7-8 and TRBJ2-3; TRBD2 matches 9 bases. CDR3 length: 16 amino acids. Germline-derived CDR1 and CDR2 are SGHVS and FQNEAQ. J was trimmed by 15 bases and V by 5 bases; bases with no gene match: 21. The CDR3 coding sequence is TGTGCCAGCAGCCCCCGATTCTTAACACGAGCGGGAGGTTTTTATTTT. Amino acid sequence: CASSPRFLTRAGGFYF.

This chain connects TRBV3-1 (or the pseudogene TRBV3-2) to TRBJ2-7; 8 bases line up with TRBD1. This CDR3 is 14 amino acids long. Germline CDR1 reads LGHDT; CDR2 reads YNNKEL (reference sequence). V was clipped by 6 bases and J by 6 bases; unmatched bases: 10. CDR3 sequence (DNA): TGTGCCAGCAGTCACTCCGGGACAGGTGGCGAGCAGTACTTC. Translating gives CASSHSGTGGEQYF.

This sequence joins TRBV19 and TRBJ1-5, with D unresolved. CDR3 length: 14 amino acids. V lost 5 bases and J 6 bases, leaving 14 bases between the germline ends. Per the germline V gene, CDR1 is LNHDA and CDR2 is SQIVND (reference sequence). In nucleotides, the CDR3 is TGTGCCAGTAGTCCCATCCTCGCGGGTCAGCCCCAGCATTTT. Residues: CASSPILAGQPQHF.

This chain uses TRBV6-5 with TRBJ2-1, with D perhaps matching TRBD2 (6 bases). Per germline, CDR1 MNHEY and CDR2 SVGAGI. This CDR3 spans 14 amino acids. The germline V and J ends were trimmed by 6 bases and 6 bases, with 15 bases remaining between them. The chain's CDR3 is CASRLAIGGNEQFF. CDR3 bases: TGTGCCAGCAGGCTAGCGATCGGTGGCAATGAGCAGTTCTTC.

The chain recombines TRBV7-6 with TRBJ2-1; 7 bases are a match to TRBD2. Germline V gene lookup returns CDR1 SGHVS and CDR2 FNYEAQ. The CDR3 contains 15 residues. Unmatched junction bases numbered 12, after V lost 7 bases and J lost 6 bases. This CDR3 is CASTLSGDALNEQFF. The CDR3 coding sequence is TGTGCCAGCACCCTAAGCGGGGATGCCCTCAATGAGCAGTTCTTC.

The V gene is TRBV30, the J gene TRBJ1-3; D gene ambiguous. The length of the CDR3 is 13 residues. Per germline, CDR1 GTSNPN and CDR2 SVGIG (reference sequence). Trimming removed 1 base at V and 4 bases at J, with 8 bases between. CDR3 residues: CAWSGSSGNTIYF. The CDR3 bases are TGTGCCTGGAGTGGGAGTTCAGGAAACACCATATATTTT.

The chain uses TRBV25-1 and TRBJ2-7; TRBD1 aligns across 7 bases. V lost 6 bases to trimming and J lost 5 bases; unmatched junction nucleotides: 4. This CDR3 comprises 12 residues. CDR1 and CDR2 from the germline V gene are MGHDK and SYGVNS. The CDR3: CASRQTGNEQYF. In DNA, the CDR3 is TGTGCCAGCAGGCAGACAGGGAACGAGCAGTACTTC.

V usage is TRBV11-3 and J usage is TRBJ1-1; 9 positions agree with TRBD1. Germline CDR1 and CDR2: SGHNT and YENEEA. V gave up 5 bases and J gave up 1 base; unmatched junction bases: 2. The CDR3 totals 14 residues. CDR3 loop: CASSTGQGNTEAFF. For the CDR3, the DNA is TGTGCCAGCAGCACGGGACAGGGGAACACTGAAGCTTTCTTT.

In DNA, the CDR3 is TGTGCCAGCAGTTACGGTGGGACAGGGGAAGAGCAGTACTTC. Translating it yields CASSYGGTGEEQYF. The chain has TRBV6-6 and TRBJ2-7, with 10 bases lining up with TRBD1. The V segment lost 2 bases and the J segment 7 bases; nucleotides outside the gene matches: 5. The CDR3 contains 14 residues. Germline-derived CDR1 and CDR2 are MNHNY and SVGAGI (reference sequence).

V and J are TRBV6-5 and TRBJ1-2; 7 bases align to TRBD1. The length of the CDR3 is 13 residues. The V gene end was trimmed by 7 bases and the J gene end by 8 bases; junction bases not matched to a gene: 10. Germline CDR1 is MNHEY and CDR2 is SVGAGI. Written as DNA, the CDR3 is TGTGCCAGCACCCTCCAAGGGGGCGGCGGCTACACCTTC. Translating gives CASTLQGGGGYTF.

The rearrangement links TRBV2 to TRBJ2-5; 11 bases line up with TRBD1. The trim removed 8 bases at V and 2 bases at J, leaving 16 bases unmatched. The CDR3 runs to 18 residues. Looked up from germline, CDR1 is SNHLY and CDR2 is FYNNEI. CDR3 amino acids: CASGRFWLGTGGQETQYF. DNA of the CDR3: TGTGCCAGCGGCCGGTTTTGGTTGGGGACAGGGGGTCAAGAGACCCAGTACTTC. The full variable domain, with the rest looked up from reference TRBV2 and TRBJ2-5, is EPEVTQTPSHQVTQMGQEVILRCVPISNHLYFYWYRQILGQKVEFLVSFYNNEISEKSEIFDDQFSVERPDGSNFTLKIRSTKLEDSAMYFCASGRFWLGTGGQETQYFGPGTRLLVL.

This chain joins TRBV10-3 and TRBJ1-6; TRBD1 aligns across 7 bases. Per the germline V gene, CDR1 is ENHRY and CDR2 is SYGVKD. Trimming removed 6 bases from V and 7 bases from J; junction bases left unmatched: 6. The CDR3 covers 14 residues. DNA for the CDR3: TGTGCCATCAGGGGGGGACAGCTAAATTCACCCCTCCACTTT. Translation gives CAIRGGQLNSPLHF.

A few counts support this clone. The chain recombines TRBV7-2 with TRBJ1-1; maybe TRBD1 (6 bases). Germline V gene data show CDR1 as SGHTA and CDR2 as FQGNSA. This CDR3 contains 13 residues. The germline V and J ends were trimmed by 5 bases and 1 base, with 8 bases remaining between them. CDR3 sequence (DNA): TGTGCCAGCAGCCAGGACAGGAACACTGAAGCTTTCTTT. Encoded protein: CASSQDRNTEAFF.

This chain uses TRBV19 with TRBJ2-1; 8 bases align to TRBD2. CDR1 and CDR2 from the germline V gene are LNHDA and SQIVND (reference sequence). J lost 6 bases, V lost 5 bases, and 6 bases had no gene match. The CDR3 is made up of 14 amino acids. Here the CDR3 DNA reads TGTGCCAGTAGTTTAAGCGGGAGTATCAATGAGCAGTTCTTC. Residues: CASSLSGSINEQFF.

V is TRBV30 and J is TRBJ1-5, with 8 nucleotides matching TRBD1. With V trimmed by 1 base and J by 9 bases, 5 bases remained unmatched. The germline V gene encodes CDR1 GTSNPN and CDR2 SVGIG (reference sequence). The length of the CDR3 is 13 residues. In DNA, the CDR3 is TGTGCCTGGAGTGGGACAGGGCAAGCGCCCCAGCATTTT. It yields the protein CAWSGTGQAPQHF.

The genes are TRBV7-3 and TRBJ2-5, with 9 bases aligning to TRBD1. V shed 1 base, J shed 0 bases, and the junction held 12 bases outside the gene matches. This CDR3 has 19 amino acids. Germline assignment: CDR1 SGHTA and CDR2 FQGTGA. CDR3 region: CASSLKRTGDTSYQETQYF. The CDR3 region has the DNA TGTGCCAGCAGCTTAAAGCGGACAGGGGACACCTCGTACCAAGAGACCCAGTACTTC.

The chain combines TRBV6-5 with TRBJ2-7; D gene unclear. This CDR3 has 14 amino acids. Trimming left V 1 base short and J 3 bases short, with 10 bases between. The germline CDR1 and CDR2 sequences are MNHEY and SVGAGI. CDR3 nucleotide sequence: TGTGCCAGCAGTTACTTATCATCGGGCTACGAGCAGTACTTC. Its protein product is CASSYLSSGYEQYF.

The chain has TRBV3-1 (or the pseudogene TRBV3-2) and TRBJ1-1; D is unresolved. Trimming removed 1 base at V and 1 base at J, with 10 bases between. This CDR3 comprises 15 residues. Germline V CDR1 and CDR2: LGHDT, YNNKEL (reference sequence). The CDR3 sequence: CASSQVGPGNTEAFF. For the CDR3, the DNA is TGTGCCAGCAGCCAAGTTGGCCCGGGGAACACTGAAGCTTTCTTT.

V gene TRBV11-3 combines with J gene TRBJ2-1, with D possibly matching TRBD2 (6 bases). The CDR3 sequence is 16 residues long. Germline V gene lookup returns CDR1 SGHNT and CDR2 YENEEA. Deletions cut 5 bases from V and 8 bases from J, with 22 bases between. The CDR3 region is CASSAGPAGSFDEQFF. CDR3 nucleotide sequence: TGTGCCAGCAGCGCCGGGCCAGCGGGTTCGTTCGATGAGCAGTTCTTC.

The CDR3 is CASSGGRGQSSPLHF. DNA of the CDR3: TGTGCCAGCAGCGGGGGCAGGGGGCAGAGTTCACCCCTCCACTTT. The chain uses TRBV7-2 and TRBJ1-6; 8 bases agree with TRBD1. The trim removed 5 bases at V and 9 bases at J, leaving 9 bases unmatched. Germline V gene lookup returns CDR1 SGHTA and CDR2 FQGNSA. This CDR3 contains 15 residues.

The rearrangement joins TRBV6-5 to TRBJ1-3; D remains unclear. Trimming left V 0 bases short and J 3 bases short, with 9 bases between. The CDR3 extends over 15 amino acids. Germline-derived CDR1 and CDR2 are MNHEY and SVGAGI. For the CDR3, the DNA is TGTGCCAGCAGTTACTCGCGGGATCTTGGAAACACCATATATTTT. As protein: CASSYSRDLGNTIYF.

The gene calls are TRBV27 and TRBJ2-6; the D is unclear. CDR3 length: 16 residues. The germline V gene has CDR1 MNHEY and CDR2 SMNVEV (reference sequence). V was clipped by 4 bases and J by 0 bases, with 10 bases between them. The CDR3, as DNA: TGTGCCAGCAGTTCTACCCCCAACTCTGGGGCCAACGTCCTGACTTTC. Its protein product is CASSSTPNSGANVLTF.

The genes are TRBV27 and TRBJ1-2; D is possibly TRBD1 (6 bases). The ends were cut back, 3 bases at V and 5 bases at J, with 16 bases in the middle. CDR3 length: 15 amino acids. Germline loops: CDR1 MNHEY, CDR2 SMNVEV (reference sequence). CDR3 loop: CASSFLTERGYGYTF. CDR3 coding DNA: TGTGCCAGCAGTTTTCTGACAGAGAGGGGGTATGGCTACACCTTC.

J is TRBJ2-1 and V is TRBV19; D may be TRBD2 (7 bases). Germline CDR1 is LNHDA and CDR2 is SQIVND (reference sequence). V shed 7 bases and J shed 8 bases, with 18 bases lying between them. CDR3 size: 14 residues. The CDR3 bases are TGTGCCAGTAAACAGGGTCCAGCGGGACATGAGCAGTTCTTC. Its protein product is CASKQGPAGHEQFF.

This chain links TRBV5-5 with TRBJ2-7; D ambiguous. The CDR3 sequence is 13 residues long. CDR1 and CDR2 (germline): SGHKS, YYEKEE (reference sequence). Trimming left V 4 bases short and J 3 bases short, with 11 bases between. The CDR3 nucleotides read TGTGCCAGCAGCCAACTGAATTTCTACGAGCAGTACTTC. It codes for CASSQLNFYEQYF. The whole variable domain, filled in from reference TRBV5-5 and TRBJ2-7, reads DAGVTQSPTHLIKTRGQQVTLRCSPISGHKSVSWYQQVLGQGPQFIFQYYEKEERGRGNFPDRFSARQFPNYSSELNVNALLLGDSALYLCASSQLNFYEQYFGPGTRLTVT.

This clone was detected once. The CDR3: CASSLGGQGYGYTF. As DNA, the CDR3 is TGTGCCAGCAGCTTAGGGGGACAGGGGTATGGCTACACCTTC. This chain uses TRBV11-2 with TRBJ1-2, with TRBD1 identical over 10 bases. The V gene end was trimmed by 1 base and the J gene end by 5 bases; junction bases not matched to a gene: 1. The CDR3 is made up of 14 amino acids. Germline V CDR1 and CDR2: SGHAT, FQNNGV.

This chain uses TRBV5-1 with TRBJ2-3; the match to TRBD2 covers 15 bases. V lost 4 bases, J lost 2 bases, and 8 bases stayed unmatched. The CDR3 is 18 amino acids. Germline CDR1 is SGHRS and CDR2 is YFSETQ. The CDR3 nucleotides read TGCGCCAGCAGCCAAGGACTAGCGGGGGGGCGGGTCACAGATACGCAGTATTTT. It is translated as CASSQGLAGGRVTDTQYF.